This T cell receptor (beta chain) was captured in a study of naive and memory T cell subsets. Findings of the study overall: TCR transcript changes with activation or differentiation may affect this RNA method.

The CDR3 covers 13 residues. Trimming removed 5 bases from V and 7 bases from J, with 15 bases in between. Germline V gene sequence: CDR1 MNHEY, CDR2 SVGEGT. The SP2 primer and nested alpha and beta constant region primers amplified ligated cDNA in four rounds. A single record per CDR3 protein comes from TCRdb applying MiXCR to the 5' RACE reads. The table has 50,000 to 65,000 distinct CDR3 sequences, around 8% seen once; the top ten hold more than 7.5%. An oligonucleotide containing a UMI was ligated to the 3' end of TCR cDNA. Adult healthy volunteers gave 2.5 ml peripheral blood for whole-blood RNA. This clonotype has only a few counts. Antigen: not known.

This TCR derives from a female donor in good health. The chain has TRBV6-2 or TRBV6-3 and TRBJ2-7; tentative D call: TRBD2 (6 bases). The CDR3 is CASSPAGTREQYF. The CDR3 bases are TGTGCCAGCAGTCCCGCGGGGACGCGAGAGCAGTACTTC.